This paragraph covers one TCR beta chain sequence. These data come from a study of CD8 T cells in Susac syndrome. The CDR3 is 15 amino acids. V was clipped by 0 bases and J by 0 bases, with 8 bases between them. Germline V gives CDR1 DFQATT, CDR2 SNEGSKA (reference sequence). RNA, at about 0.45 to 1 ug, was reverse transcribed with random hexamers. It was immunoSEQ multiplex PCR that amplified TCR beta CDR3 across 54 Vbeta and 13 Jbeta. TCRdb recomputed calls from the immunoSEQ multiplex PCR reads with MiXCR, one row per CDR3 protein. This table holds approximately 150,000 distinct CDR3 sequences, 90% to 95% found once.

The TCR sequence derives from a human donor in good health. The sample comprised CD4+ T cells from PBMCs. The J gene is TRBJ2-2, the V gene TRBV20-1; D is possibly TRBD1 (5 bases). CDR3 in amino acids: CSARETGANTGELFF. DNA of the CDR3: TGCAGTGCTAGAGAAACAGGCGCGAACACCGGGGAGCTGTTTTTT.